The 3 T cell receptor beta chains below come from one sample, sequenced in a study of shared clonotypes between healthy human individuals. Naive CD8 cells lacked CD45RO and underwent positive selection for CCR7, leaving out terminally differentiated effector memory CD45RA+ cells. The method was immunoSEQ multiplex PCR; TCRdb's version includes in-frame clones alone and lacks a portion of them. The data contain around 600,000 clones, approximately 95% of them singletons. Material for sequencing was naive CD8+ T cells sorted from blood. Receptors originate from a woman in her twenties or thirties in good health.

The chain is built from TRBV27 and TRBJ2-7; TRBD2 agrees at 8 bases. This CDR3 contains 13 residues. V shed 2 bases and J 6 bases; nucleotides not matched to a gene: 3. Germline V gene lookup returns CDR1 MNHEY and CDR2 SMNVEV (reference sequence). CDR3 bases: TGTGCCAGCAGTTTAAGGGCGGGGGGCGAGCAGTACTTC. This codes for CASSLRAGGEQYF.

This chain uses TRBV27 with TRBJ2-7, with a weak D call TRBD2 (6 bases). V lost 3 bases and J 2 bases, leaving 14 bases between the germline ends. The CDR3 covers 15 residues. The germline V gene encodes CDR1 MNHEY and CDR2 SMNVEV (reference sequence). As DNA, the CDR3 is TGTGCCAGCAGTTTTCAGGGACGGGGGACCTACGAGCAGTACTTC. Translated, it gives CASSFQGRGTYEQYF.

V and J are TRBV30 and TRBJ1-6; D is ambiguous. CDR3 length: 13 amino acids. The germline gives CDR1 GTSNPN, CDR2 SVGIG (reference sequence). Trimming pared 4 bases from V and 7 bases from J, leaving 11 bases between. CDR3 region: CAWNLGHNSPLHF. CDR3 nucleotide sequence: TGTGCCTGGAACCTGGGCCACAATTCACCCCTCCACTTT.